This T cell receptor beta chain derives from a study of cytomegalovirus exposure and HLA in healthy donors. The PCR had 60 Vbeta and 13 Jbeta primers. Using immunoSEQ multiplex PCR, the repertoire was profiled, and TCRdb retains in-frame clones only, with some absent. The sample consists of some 120,000 clones, around 9% of them appearing once. Unmatched junction bases numbered 9, after V lost 5 bases and J lost 5 bases. The CDR3 is 15 amino acids. Germline CDR1 is LGHNA and CDR2 is YSLEER. With regard to this clone: Its antigen remains unidentified.

Points from the study as a whole: Relative to the 666-donor mean, N-insertions were reportedly fewer in an Asian-associated ancestry cluster in a later analysis.

This receptor was identified in a man aged 40-49 years in good health and CMV-seronegative. The chain recombines TRBV4-3 with TRBJ2-5; TRBD1 aligns across 9 bases. Sequencing was carried out using PBMCs. CDR3 coding DNA: TGCGCCAGCAGCAACACCGGGACAGGGTCCGAGACCCAGTACTTC. It codes for CASSNTGTGSETQYF.